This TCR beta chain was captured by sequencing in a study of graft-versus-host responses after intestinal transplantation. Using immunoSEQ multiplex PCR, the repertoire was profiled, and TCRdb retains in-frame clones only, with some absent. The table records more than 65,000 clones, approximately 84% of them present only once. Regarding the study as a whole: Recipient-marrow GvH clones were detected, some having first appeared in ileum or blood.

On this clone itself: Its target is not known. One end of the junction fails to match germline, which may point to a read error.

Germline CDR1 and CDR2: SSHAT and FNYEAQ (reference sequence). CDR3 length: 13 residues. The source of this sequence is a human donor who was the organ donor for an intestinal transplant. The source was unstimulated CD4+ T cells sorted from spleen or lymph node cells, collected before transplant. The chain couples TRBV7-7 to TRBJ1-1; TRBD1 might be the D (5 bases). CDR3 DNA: TGTGCTAGCAGCTTATCCAGGGACTCTGAAGCTTTCTTT. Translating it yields CASSLSRDSEAFF.